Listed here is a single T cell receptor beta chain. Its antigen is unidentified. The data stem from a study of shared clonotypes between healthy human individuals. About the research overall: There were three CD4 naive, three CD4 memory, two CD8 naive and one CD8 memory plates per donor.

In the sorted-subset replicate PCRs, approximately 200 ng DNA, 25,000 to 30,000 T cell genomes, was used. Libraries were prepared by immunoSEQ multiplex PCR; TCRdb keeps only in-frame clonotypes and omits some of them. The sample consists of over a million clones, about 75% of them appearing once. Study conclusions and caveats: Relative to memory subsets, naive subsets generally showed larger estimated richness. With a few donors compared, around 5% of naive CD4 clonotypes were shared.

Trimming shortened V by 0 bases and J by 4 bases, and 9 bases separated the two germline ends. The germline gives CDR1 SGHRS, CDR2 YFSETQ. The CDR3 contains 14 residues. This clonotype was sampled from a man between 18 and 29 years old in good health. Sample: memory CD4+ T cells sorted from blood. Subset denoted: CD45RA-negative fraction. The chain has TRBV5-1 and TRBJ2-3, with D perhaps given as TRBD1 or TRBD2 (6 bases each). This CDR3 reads CASSLGGAPDTQYF. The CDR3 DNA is TGCGCCAGCAGCTTGGGGGGGGCCCCAGATACGCAGTATTTT.